This TCR beta chain was sequenced in a study of response to subunit inactivated influenza vaccine. TCRdb re-called the RT-PCR reads with MiXCR, one entry per CDR3 protein. The sample has hundreds of thousands of distinct CDR3 sequences, 20% to 25% seen once. The specimen comprised PBMCs from blood, sampled less than 22 months after vaccination. This receptor was taken from a man aged 50 to 69 who received an inactivated influenza vaccine.

The CDR3 nucleotides read TGTGCCAGCAGCCATCTTCTAACCTACAATGAGCAGTTCTTC. Its translation is CASSHLLTYNEQFF. The chain combines TRBV14 with TRBJ2-1; D remains ambiguous. The germline V gene encodes CDR1 SGHDN and CDR2 FVKESK. V lost 3 bases and J lost 2, with 8 bases in between. The CDR3 totals 14 residues.